This TCR beta chain was captured in a study of PD-1 blockade in classical Hodgkin lymphoma. Turning to this clone: Its antigen is still unknown.

The method was immunoSEQ multiplex PCR; TCRdb's version includes in-frame clones alone and lacks a portion of them. The sample holds around 20,000 clones; 77% are singletons and the top ten take roughly 40%. Whole-study results and caveats: By C4D1, CD4+ diversity increased significantly, especially in complete responders. The baseline diversity of complete responders showed similarity to that of newly diagnosed patients. Newly diagnosed patients were reported to exhibit reduced baseline TCR diversity relative to healthy donors.

Relapses following autologous stem cell transplantation were seen in all patients, with brentuximab vedotin exposure varying. Complete response, partial response or progressive disease was recorded as best response. Germline CDR1 and CDR2: SQVTM and ANQGSEA. There are 11 residues in the CDR3. Between the trimmed V and J ends, which lost 7 bases and 7 bases, there was a span of 14 bases. The clonotype was recovered from a human donor with classical Hodgkin lymphoma. The sample in question was peripheral blood mononuclear cells (PBMCs), obtained before the second cycle of nivolumab. The rearrangement uses TRBV29-1 and TRBJ2-7; no firm D call. As DNA, the CDR3 is TGCAGCGCTCAACAGCGTTGGGAGCAGTACTTC. Translated: CSAQQRWEQYF.